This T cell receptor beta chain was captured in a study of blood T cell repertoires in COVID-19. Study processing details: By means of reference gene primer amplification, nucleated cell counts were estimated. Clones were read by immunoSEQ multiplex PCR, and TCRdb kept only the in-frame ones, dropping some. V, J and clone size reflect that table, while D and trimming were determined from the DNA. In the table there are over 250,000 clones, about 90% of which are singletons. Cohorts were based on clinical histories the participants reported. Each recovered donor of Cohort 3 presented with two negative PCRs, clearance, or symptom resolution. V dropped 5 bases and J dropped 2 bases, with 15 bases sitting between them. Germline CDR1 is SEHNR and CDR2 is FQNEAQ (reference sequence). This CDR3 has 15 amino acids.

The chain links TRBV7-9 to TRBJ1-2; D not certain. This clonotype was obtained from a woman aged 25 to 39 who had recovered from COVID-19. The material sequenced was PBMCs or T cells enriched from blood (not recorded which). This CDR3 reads CASSPPVPKNYGYTF. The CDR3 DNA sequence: TGTGCCAGCAGCCCCCCGGTACCAAAAAACTATGGCTACACCTTC.